This T cell receptor beta chain was sequenced for a study of response to subunit inactivated influenza vaccine. This clonotype appeared many times. One entry per CDR3 protein, called by TCRdb with MiXCR from the RT-PCR reads. The top ten hold 3% to 3.5% of the sample, which has 500,000 to 600,000 distinct CDR3 sequences, about 15% seen once. The CDR3 is 13 residues long. Trimming pared 5 bases from V and 3 bases from J, leaving 11 bases between. The rearrangement joins TRBV12-3 or TRBV12-4 to TRBJ2-7, with D uncertain. The input for sequencing was CD4+ T cells sorted from PBMCs, taken roughly 24 months after vaccination. The receptor comes from a man aged 45-69 years who received an inactivated influenza vaccine. The CDR3 DNA follows: TGTGCCAGCAGTGTAGGACGGAGCTACGAGCAGTACTTC. Amino acids: CASSVGRSYEQYF.